These 10 T cell receptor beta chains were sequenced from one sample in a study of response to subunit inactivated influenza vaccine. MiXCR, applied by TCRdb to the RT-PCR reads, yields one record per CDR3 protein. The sample has 600,000 to 700,000 distinct CDR3 sequences, 11% to 15% seen once; the top ten hold 6% to 9.5%. The sample in question was PBMCs from blood, obtained 14 to 15 days before vaccination. These TCRs come from a man in his fifties who received an inactivated influenza vaccine.

Only a few counts were recorded for this clonotype. The rearrangement joins TRBV6-2 or TRBV6-3 to TRBJ1-2; D not resolved. V shed 6 bases and J shed 3 bases, with 11 bases lying between them. The CDR3 is 13 amino acids. The germline V gene has CDR1 MNHEY and CDR2 SVGEGT. CDR3 region: CASRPYQDYGYTF. The CDR3 DNA reads TGTGCCAGCAGGCCTTATCAAGACTATGGCTACACCTTC.

There are a few counts of this clonotype. This chain links TRBV27 with TRBJ2-7, with D unclear. The CDR3 sequence is 15 residues long. The V end lost 6 bases, the J end lost 2 bases, and 17 bases lay between the germline ends. From germline, CDR1 is MNHEY and CDR2 SMNVEV (reference sequence). The CDR3 nucleotides read TGTGCCAGCAGCTACCTCGGAGCAGGAGCCTACGAGCAGTACTTC. The encoded protein is CASSYLGAGAYEQYF.

This clonotype was picked up a small number of times. The chain joins TRBV4-1 to TRBJ2-3; D ambiguous. This CDR3 is 12 amino acids long. Germline CDR1 MGHRA, CDR2 YSYEKL. Deletions cut 1 base from V and 6 bases from J, with 5 bases between. CDR3 residues: CASSQVGDTQYF. The CDR3, as DNA: TGCGCCAGCAGCCAAGTGGGGGATACGCAGTATTTT.

This clonotype was seen a few times. The rearrangement uses TRBV28 and TRBJ2-5; D assignment may be TRBD1 or TRBD2 (5 bases each). Germline V gene data show CDR1 as MDHEN and CDR2 as SYDVKM. The CDR3 sequence is 15 residues long. V lost 4 bases and J 4 bases, leaving 16 bases between the germline ends. CDR3 nucleotides: TGTGCCAGCAGTTCGGGGCCCCCCCTCGGAGAGACCCAGTACTTC. The encoded protein is CASSSGPPLGETQYF.

This sequence joins TRBV6-1 and TRBJ2-7; TRBD1 is a possible D gene (6 bases). There are 14 residues in the CDR3. Germline-derived CDR1 and CDR2 are MNHNS and SASEGT. The V end lost 6 bases, the J end lost 0 bases, and 12 bases lay between the germline ends. CDR3 DNA sequence: TGTGCCAGCAGGCGACAGGTACTCTCCTACGAGCAGTACTTC. It codes for CASRRQVLSYEQYF.

V gene TRBV5-1 combines with J gene TRBJ2-3; no firm D call. CDR3 length: 12 amino acids. From germline, CDR1 is SGHRS and CDR2 YFSETQ. With 4 bases removed from V and 1 base from J, the gap between germline ends came to 4 bases. CDR3 region: CASSAGTDTQYF. The CDR3 coding sequence is TGCGCCAGCAGCGCCGGCACAGATACGCAGTATTTT.

This clonotype was counted only a few times. This chain uses TRBV11-1 with TRBJ1-4, with TRBD1 matching over 10 bases. Germline values: CDR1 SGHAT, CDR2 FQDESV (reference sequence). This CDR3 has 14 amino acids. The V and J ends lost 5 bases and 7 bases, in that order; junction bases with no gene match: 4. CDR3 amino acids: CASSKGQGSEKLFF. The CDR3 DNA reads TGTGCCAGCAGCAAGGGACAGGGGTCTGAAAAACTGTTTTTT.

This clonotype was seen only a few times. The chain is built from TRBV3-1 and TRBJ2-5, with TRBD1 identical over 7 bases. Germline V CDR1 and CDR2: LGHDT, YNNKEL (reference sequence). The CDR3 covers 14 residues. Trimming took 0 bases from V and 5 from J; bases not matched to a gene: 3. The CDR3 DNA sequence: TGTGCCAGCAGCCAAGAACAGGGGAGCGAGACCCAGTACTTC. This encodes CASSQEQGSETQYF.

This clonotype was picked up a small number of times. The chain carries TRBV12-3 or TRBV12-4 and TRBJ1-4, with D perhaps matching TRBD1 (5 bases). The CDR3 runs 14 residues. Trimming cost V 4 bases and J 8 bases, with 14 bases left between them. CDR3 protein: CASSYLGVGEKLFF. The CDR3 bases are TGTGCCAGCAGTTATTTGGGGGTTGGGGAAAAACTGTTTTTT.

The chain employs TRBV11-2 and TRBJ2-2; maybe TRBD2 (6 bases). CDR3 length: 16 amino acids. Trimming cost V 6 bases and J 5 bases, with 19 bases left between them. Germline loops: CDR1 SGHAT, CDR2 FQNNGV. The CDR3, as DNA: TGTGCCAGCAGTGAACCCAAGTCGGGAGTAACCGGGGAGCTGTTTTTT. Translated, it gives CASSEPKSGVTGELFF.